This is a list of T cell receptor beta chains from one sample in a study of T cells in Graves' hyperthyroidism and ophthalmopathy. TCRdb used MiXCR to reprocess the multiplex PCR reads, holding one entry per CDR3 protein. This sample has 300,000 to 350,000 distinct CDR3 sequences, with around a fifth found just once. Input material: blood. The receptors were sampled from a woman in her forties or fifties with Graves' hyperthyroidism. CDR3s include the opening cysteine and the closing phenylalanine or tryptophan. A D gene is named only where the DNA matches it firmly. Only some rows state a clone size, as once, few, many or a class for expanded clones.

j_call: TRBJ2-7
clone_size: many
d_call: .
v_call: TRBV28
cdr3_nt: TGTGCCAGCAGTCCCCCTACCGGGAACGGATACGAGCAGTACTTC
cdr3_aa: CASSPPTGNGYEQYF

j_call: TRBJ2-3
clone_size: .
d_call: .
v_call: TRBV7-2
cdr3_nt: TGTGCCAGCAAGGAGGAGGGTTTCACAGATACGCAGTATTTT
cdr3_aa: CASKEEGFTDTQYF

j_call: TRBJ2-1
clone_size: .
d_call: .
v_call: TRBV19
cdr3_nt: TGTGCCAGTAGTATCGAGGGTCGCTACAATGAGCAGTTCTTC
cdr3_aa: CASSIEGRYNEQFF

j_call: TRBJ2-6
clone_size: many
d_call: .
v_call: TRBV6-5
cdr3_nt: TGTGCCAGCAGTTACCAGCGTACGGCCTCTGGGGCCAACGTCCTGACTTTC
cdr3_aa: CASSYQRTASGANVLTF

j_call: TRBJ2-1
clone_size: few
d_call: .
v_call: TRBV12-3/TRBV12-4
cdr3_nt: TGTGCCAGCAGGCTTATTGAGGTGAATGAGCAGTTCTTC
cdr3_aa: CASRLIEVNEQFF

j_call: TRBJ1-6
clone_size: few
d_call: TRBD1
v_call: TRBV6-1
cdr3_nt: TGTGCCAGCACCGAGTCAGGGGGCCTCGGTATCTCACCCCTCCACTTT
cdr3_aa: CASTESGGLGISPLHF

j_call: TRBJ2-7
clone_size: .
d_call: .
v_call: TRBV19
cdr3_nt: TGTGCCAGTAGTGCGGGGGCAGGGGGCTACGAGCAGTACTTC
cdr3_aa: CASSAGAGGYEQYF

j_call: TRBJ2-2
clone_size: few
d_call: TRBD1
v_call: TRBV5-4
cdr3_nt: TGTGCCAGCAGGACAGGGATTGACAGCGGGGAGCTGTTTTTT
cdr3_aa: CASRTGIDSGELFF

j_call: TRBJ2-1
clone_size: .
d_call: .
v_call: TRBV20-1
cdr3_nt: TGCAGTGCTACTGGGAGCACAAGGTCCTTCACCAAGCAGTTCTTC
cdr3_aa: CSATGSTRSFTKQFF

j_call: TRBJ2-5
clone_size: .
d_call: TRBD2
v_call: TRBV5-4
cdr3_nt: TGTGCCAGCAGACTCGGACTAGCGGGGGGGATGGAAACCCAGTACTTC
cdr3_aa: CASRLGLAGGMETQYF

j_call: TRBJ1-1
clone_size: once
d_call: .
v_call: TRBV27
cdr3_nt: TGTGCCAGCAGAGAAAGGCGAGGAAACACTGAAGCTTTCTTT
cdr3_aa: CASRERRGNTEAFF

j_call: TRBJ1-6
clone_size: .
d_call: .
v_call: TRBV30
cdr3_nt: TGTGCCTCGGGGGCAGGGCGGTCACCCCTCCACTTT
cdr3_aa: CASGAGRSPLHF

j_call: TRBJ1-5
clone_size: .
d_call: .
v_call: TRBV20-1
cdr3_nt: TGCAGTGCTAGTGGGGGGATCAATCAGCCCCAGCATTTT
cdr3_aa: CSASGGINQPQHF

j_call: TRBJ1-2
clone_size: .
d_call: .
v_call: TRBV2
cdr3_nt: TGTGCCAGCAGTGAAGAGACCGGCGGTGGCTATGGCTACACCTTC
cdr3_aa: CASSEETGGGYGYTF

j_call: TRBJ2-7
clone_size: many
d_call: TRBD1
v_call: TRBV18
cdr3_nt: TGTGCCAGCTCACTTGACAGGGGCAACCACGAGCAGTACTTC
cdr3_aa: CASSLDRGNHEQYF

j_call: TRBJ2-5
clone_size: many
d_call: TRBD2
v_call: TRBV20-1
cdr3_nt: TGCAGTGCTACTAAAGGGACTAGCGGGAGGGGAGAGACCCAGTACTTC
cdr3_aa: CSATKGTSGRGETQYF

j_call: TRBJ2-7
clone_size: many
d_call: .
v_call: TRBV7-8
cdr3_nt: TGTGCCAGCAACCCCCGGTGGGGGGCTATCGAGCAGTACTTC
cdr3_aa: CASNPRWGAIEQYF

j_call: TRBJ1-1
clone_size: few
d_call: TRBD1
v_call: TRBV19
cdr3_nt: TGTGCCAGTAGTATCCGTGGACAGGGAAGCTTTTCGGAAGCTTTCTTT
cdr3_aa: CASSIRGQGSFSEAFF

j_call: TRBJ1-5
clone_size: many
d_call: .
v_call: TRBV6-1
cdr3_nt: TGTGCCAGCAGTGAGATCATTTTTTGGGGGGGTGGTCAGCCCCAGCATTTT
cdr3_aa: CASSEIIFWGGGQPQHF

j_call: TRBJ2-3
clone_size: few
d_call: TRBD2
v_call: TRBV2
cdr3_nt: TGTACCAGCAGTGTTACTAGCGGGGGTACAGATACGCAGTATTTT
cdr3_aa: CTSSVTSGGTDTQYF

j_call: TRBJ2-5
clone_size: .
d_call: TRBD2
v_call: TRBV6-9
cdr3_nt: TGTGCCAGCAGTTACGACGGACTAGGCGACGTGGGGTTC
cdr3_aa: CASSYDGLGDVGF

j_call: TRBJ1-3
clone_size: .
d_call: .
v_call: TRBV7-9
cdr3_nt: TGTGCCAGCAGCCCCCCTGGGGAATCTGGAAACACCATATATTTT
cdr3_aa: CASSPPGESGNTIYF

j_call: TRBJ2-7
clone_size: many
d_call: .
v_call: TRBV20-1
cdr3_nt: TGCAGTGCGCCAAGGGGGGGGGCAGGGGAGCAGTACTTC
cdr3_aa: CSAPRGGAGEQYF

j_call: TRBJ1-5
clone_size: .
d_call: .
v_call: TRBV6-2/TRBV6-3
cdr3_nt: TGTGCCAGCAGTTACGTTGGGGTTAATCAGCCCCAGCATTTT
cdr3_aa: CASSYVGVNQPQHF